Sequencing of this T cell receptor (beta chain) was carried out in a study of cytomegalovirus exposure and HLA in healthy donors (TCRdb year 2017). Broadly, across the study: In an earlier analysis of under 600 of the donors, about 270 Gb of sequence data and just under 120 million unique TCR beta sequences from about 179 million T cells were reported. The number of donors typed differed by locus, with roughly 620-640 for A, B, C, DRB1 and DQB1, more than 500 for DQA1, about 610 for DPA1, and some 440 for DPB1. Both class I and class II loci were covered by HLA typing, at four-digit resolution. A later analysis re-analyzed previously published TCR beta repertoires from about 730 donors and added high-resolution HLA genotyping to study TCR occurrence patterns. Every discovery cohort repertoire had been produced on one sequencing platform. To predict cytomegalovirus infection status, the study brought together high-throughput TCR immunosequencing, statistical association of individual TCRs with disease status, and machine learning. Among 398 genotyped donors of the cohort, an average of around 240,000 unique TCR beta nucleotide sequences were sequenced per donor, roughly 18% of them non-productive. The study aimed to test whether cataloging public T cell receptors could reveal signatures of past pathogen exposure. Approximately 300 gigabases of sequencing data and around 85 million unique TCR sequences made up an early release that covered about 640 HLA-typed donors. Among the roughly 400 genotyped donors, 75% to 90% belonged to the genetic ancestry cluster associated with self-reported Caucasian donors. In a later genetic analysis, genome-wide SNP genotypes for about three fifths of the roughly 670 donors were used, and that subset was treated as a discovery cohort. The T cell repertoires of 550 to 850 subjects were profiled by immunosequencing and related to cytomegalovirus serostatus. Donor age, sex, ethnicity and CMV serostatus were compiled together with the repertoire data. Four to six DR-DQ haplotypes were handled as single units for association and clustering because linkage in the cohort was strong. A separate validation cohort of over 95 different subjects was used in addition to the approximately 640-subject first cohort. Rather than using new phenotypic data, the later analysis identified candidate immune exposures from TCR beta sequences and from how often those sequences occurred across donors. To decide whether each TCR beta V gene segment behaved as functional or pseudogenic, an earlier analysis of some 580 of the donors relied on high-throughput TCR beta sequencing. What the authors observed across the whole study: The only immune exposure information available for the cohort was CMV serostatus. In a later analysis, several top co-occurrence clusters were reported to appear linked to parvovirus B19, influenza, CMV and Epstein-Barr virus. The earlier analysis of almost 600 of the donors excluded 15 to 20 rarely observed V segments, including chromosome 9 orphons, because counts were too low. The study gave a list of some 150 TCR beta chains associated with cytomegalovirus. Because HLA typing was unavailable for some donors at each locus, only the typed subset was used in association tests. While some public TCRs were present in many individuals, most TCR sequences turned up only very rarely across donors. When HLA alleles, especially DR and DQ, strongly co-occurred, attributing TCR associations to individual alleles was difficult. It was suggested by the authors that the approach could potentially be generalized to other disease states and immunological phenotypes. A later genetic analysis associated a missense DCLRE1C variant with V-gene and J-gene trimming of TCR beta chains, and an independent cohort replicated the association. Only TCR beta chains were sequenced in this cohort, and the absence of alpha or paired-chain data limited detectable features. Roughly uniform sequencing depth across donors was assumed in presence/absence analyses, although this assumption may not hold. Specific HLA alleles were associated with 18,000 or so TCR beta sequences at a false discovery rate of 0.05 in a later analysis. A few of the identified cytomegalovirus-associated TCR beta chains were confirmed in vitro to be specific for cytomegalovirus antigens. A later analysis found that HLA-associated TCR beta chains were more clonally expanded and had lower generation probabilities than equally common non-associated chains. In a later analysis, the rate of TCR association differed among HLA loci, with DRB1 alleles having the most associated TCRs and HLA-C alleles having the fewest. A group of highly shared sequence variants was considered likely to be a technical artifact of the sequencing pipeline. In a later analysis, most CMV-associated TCR beta chains were found to appear HLA-restricted, with HLA associations seemingly driven largely by CMV exposure. The 87-base-pair reads could not distinguish some IMGT-functional V segments, including TRBV6-2 and TRBV6-3, so those segments were excluded. Linkage disequilibrium might explain the correlated functional status among segregating V segments, but an unknown experimental factor could not be ruled out. A later genetic analysis reported fewer N-insertions in productive TCRs among donors in an Asian-associated ancestry cluster than the roughly 640-donor mean. A further reported finding was that TCR beta sequences accurately predicted the HLA-A and HLA-B alleles for most subjects in the first cohort. Cytomegalovirus status was reported to be diagnosed by the classifier with high specificity and sensitivity in both the original and validation cohorts. In an earlier analysis of some 550 of the donors, most TCR beta V segments were observed in productive rearrangements about 87% or about 30% of the time, broadly matching IMGT annotations.

Remarks on this clone: Its target antigen remains unknown. Per-nucleotide qualities are absent, and no much larger clonotype sits a single base away.

The cohort consisted of hundreds of healthy bone marrow donors. Cohort members were all nominally healthy when sampled, although unrecorded immune exposures were likely present. The donor was CMV seronegative and belonged to the group of around 350 seronegative cohort members. A peripheral blood sample was collected from each donor, and TCR beta sequencing was performed on peripheral blood mononuclear cells. Genomic DNA extraction from the blood cell samples was performed with the Qiagen DNeasy Blood Extraction Kit. Library method: the immunoSEQ multiplex PCR assay. For the multiplex PCR, a mixture combining 60 forward primers for TCR Vbeta segments and 13 reverse primers for TCR Jbeta segments was used. The CDR3 region of rearranged TCR beta genes was amplified from genomic DNA by a multiplex PCR assay. The Illumina HiSeq System was used to sequence the amplified TCR beta libraries as 87-base-pair reads. On the study's bioinformatics: A later analysis counted approximately 84 million unique TCR beta chains across the approximately 700 repertoires, and 9.5 million to 11 million of these chains were shared by at least two donors. Raw reads were error-corrected and collapsed into unique sequences by a nearest-neighbor algorithm in which closely related sequences were merged to remove PCR and sequencing errors. CDR3 sequences were aligned to IMGT reference sequences to assign V, D and J gene segments. For a sequence to be retained, at least a six-nucleotide match to both a V gene segment and a J gene segment was required. Rearrangements were called productive when the CDR3 lacked stop codons and stayed in frame with V and J; all others were non-productive. Following IMGT convention, CDR3 was defined as the stretch from the second conserved V-encoded cysteine up to the conserved J-encoded phenylalanine. The earlier analysis of 500 to 600 of the donors excluded sequences that lacked an unambiguous match to a single V gene segment. An earlier analysis of a few hundred of the donors called V segments functional above 56.7% productive rearrangements and segregating when the between-donor standard deviation exceeded 5%. A statistical classification framework was built to diagnose cytomegalovirus status from the catalog of TCR beta chain sequences. A later analysis assigned V and J genes by comparing TCR nucleotide sequences with IMGT/GENE-DB human TR gene sequences. Using the TCRdist pipeline, a later analysis assigned CDR3 sequences along with most-parsimonious VDJ recombination scenarios. A later analysis defined each TCR beta chain by its CDR3 amino acid sequence plus V-gene family, and excluded reads lacking a unique V-gene family. In a later analysis, around 650 highly shared, low-generation-probability nucleotide sequences were removed to address suspected cross-contamination and a sequencing artifact. In a later analysis, a clonal expansion index was calculated for each public chain from normalized within-repertoire ranks of inferred template counts. In a later analysis, generation probabilities were computed with a VDJ recombination model fitted to out-of-frame rearrangements, and the resulting probabilities were checked against IGoR. In a later analysis, hypergeometric tests were used to score TCR-TCR, TCR-HLA and TCR-CMV co-occurrence, with a repertoire-size bias correction applied to TCR pairs. False discovery rates were estimated in a later analysis by permuting HLA or CMV assignments 20 times. In a later analysis, co-occurring TCRs were grouped using DBSCAN, with TCRdist sequence similarity added in when clustering inside HLA-allele-positive subsets. Repertoires with fewer than 30,000 or more than 120,000 public chains, plus five repertoires with anomalous nucleotide sharing, were excluded from co-occurrence clustering. The immuneACCESS repertoire file appears here via TCRdb, limited to in-frame rearrangements. These files lack a portion of the clones; in checked studies, under half of the deficit traces to unresolved V genes, and the cause of the others is not known. The DNA gave D and trimming, while V, J and clone size come from that table. The sample table holds approximately 180,000 clones, of which about 80% were seen once. Clones ranked in the top ten supply approximately 0.99% of the sample.

CDR1 and CDR2 are read off the germline V gene (reference sequence) as SGHAT and FQDESV. For this chain, trimming is 7 bases at the V end and 3 bases at the J end, and the number of junction bases without a gene match is 13. The CDR3 goes from the cysteine to the phenylalanine over 18 residues. Only CDR3 DNA is held: 54 bases, read in frame from base 1. In this chain, TRBV11-1 is recombined with TRBJ2-1, with 12 middle bases fitting TRBD2. This clonotype originated in a woman aged 40 to 50 in good health and CMV-seronegative. The sequencing input was PBMCs. The CDR3 reads CASTLGLAGQWNYNEQFF. The DNA reads as follows: TGTGCCAGCACCCTCGGACTAGCGGGACAGTGGAACTACAATGAGCAGTTCTTC.